This T cell receptor beta chain was sequenced for a study of beta chain features in type 1 diabetes. TCRB transcripts that were expressed got sequenced, as all of the isolated RNA had been reverse transcribed. TCRdb's copy holds only in-frame clones and misses some; the assay was immunoSEQ multiplex PCR. Here the sample spans 130,000 or so clones, 9% being singletons. The study's findings and limits: Unsettled here was the matter of whether HLA type influences TCRB rearrangement. Shorter TCRB CDR3s, moderately but significantly so, marked every one of the four CD4+ subsets in Type 1 diabetes patients.

Of note for this clone: Its specificity is not known.

This clonotype was obtained from a man aged 25-40 years with type 1 diabetes. Sequenced material: central memory CD4+ T cells from blood.

CDR3 DNA: TGTGCCAGCTCACCAGTCGGGGAAGTACGGGGCTACACCTTC. Translation gives CASSPVGEVRGYTF. The gene calls are TRBV18 and TRBJ1-2; D is unresolved. The CDR3 spans 14 residues. Per the germline V gene, CDR1 is KGHSH and CDR2 is LQKENI. Trimming removed 2 bases at V and 8 bases at J, with 15 bases between.